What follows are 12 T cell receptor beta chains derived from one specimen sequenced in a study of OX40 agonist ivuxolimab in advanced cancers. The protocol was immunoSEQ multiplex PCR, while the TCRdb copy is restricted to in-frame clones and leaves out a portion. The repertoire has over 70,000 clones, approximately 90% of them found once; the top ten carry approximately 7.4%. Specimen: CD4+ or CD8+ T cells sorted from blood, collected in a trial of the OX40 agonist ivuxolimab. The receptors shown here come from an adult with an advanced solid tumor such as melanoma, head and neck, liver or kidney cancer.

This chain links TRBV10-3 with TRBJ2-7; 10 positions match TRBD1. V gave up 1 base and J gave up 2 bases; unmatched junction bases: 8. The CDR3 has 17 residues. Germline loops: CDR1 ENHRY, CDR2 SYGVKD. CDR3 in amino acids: CAISEFYLTGGTYEQYF. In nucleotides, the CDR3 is TGTGCCATCAGTGAGTTTTATTTGACAGGGGGCACCTACGAGCAGTACTTC.

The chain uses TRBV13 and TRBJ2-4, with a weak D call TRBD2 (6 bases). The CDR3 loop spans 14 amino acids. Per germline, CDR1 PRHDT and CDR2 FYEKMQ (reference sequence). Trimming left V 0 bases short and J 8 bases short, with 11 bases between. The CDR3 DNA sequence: TGTGCCAGCAGCTTAGGAGGAGGGCGGGACATTCAGTACTTC. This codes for CASSLGGGRDIQYF.

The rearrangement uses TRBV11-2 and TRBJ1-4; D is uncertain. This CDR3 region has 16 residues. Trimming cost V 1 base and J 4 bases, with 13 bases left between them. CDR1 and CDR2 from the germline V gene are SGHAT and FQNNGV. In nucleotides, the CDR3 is TGTGCCAGCAGCTTAGGCGCAGGCCTTTTTAATGAAAAACTGTTTTTT. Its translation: CASSLGAGLFNEKLFF. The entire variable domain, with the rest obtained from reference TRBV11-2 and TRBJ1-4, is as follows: EAGVAQSPRYKIIEKRQSVAFWCNPISGHATLYWYQQILGQGPKLLIQFQNNGVVDDSQLPKDRFSAERLKGVDSTLKIQPAKLEDSAVYLCASSLGAGLFNEKLFFGSGTQLSVL.

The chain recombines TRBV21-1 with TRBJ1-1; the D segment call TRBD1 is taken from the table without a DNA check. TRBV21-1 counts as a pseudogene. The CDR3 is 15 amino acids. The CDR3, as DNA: TGTGCCAGCAGAAACGCTGGGGGCATGAACACTGAAGTTTTCTTT. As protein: CASRNAGGMNTEVFF.

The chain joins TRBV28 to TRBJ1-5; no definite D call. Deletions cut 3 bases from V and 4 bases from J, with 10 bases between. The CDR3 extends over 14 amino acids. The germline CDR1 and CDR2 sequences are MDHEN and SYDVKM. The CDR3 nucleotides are TGTGCCAGCAGTTTTTACCAGTTAAATCAGCCCCAGCATTTT. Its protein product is CASSFYQLNQPQHF.

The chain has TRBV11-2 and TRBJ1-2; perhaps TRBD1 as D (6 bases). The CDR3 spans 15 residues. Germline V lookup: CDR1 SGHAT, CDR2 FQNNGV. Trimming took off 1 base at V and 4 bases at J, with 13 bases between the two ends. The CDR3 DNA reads TGTGCCAGCAGCTTAGTTCTGGACAGTATCTATGGCTACACCTTC. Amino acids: CASSLVLDSIYGYTF.

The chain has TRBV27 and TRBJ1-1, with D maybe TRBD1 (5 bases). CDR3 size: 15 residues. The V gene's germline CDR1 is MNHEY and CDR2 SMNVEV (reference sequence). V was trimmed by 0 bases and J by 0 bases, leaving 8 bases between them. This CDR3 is CASSLSTAMNTEAFF. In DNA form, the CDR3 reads TGTGCCAGCAGTTTATCGACAGCCATGAACACTGAAGCTTTCTTT.

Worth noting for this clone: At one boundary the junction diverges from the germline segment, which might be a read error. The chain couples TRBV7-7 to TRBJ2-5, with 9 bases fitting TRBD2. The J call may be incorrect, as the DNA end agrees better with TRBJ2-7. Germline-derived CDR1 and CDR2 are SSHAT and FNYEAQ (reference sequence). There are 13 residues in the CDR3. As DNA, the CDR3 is TGTGCTAGCAGCTTAGCGGGAGAGGGCGAGCAGTACTTC. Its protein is CASSLAGEGEQYF.

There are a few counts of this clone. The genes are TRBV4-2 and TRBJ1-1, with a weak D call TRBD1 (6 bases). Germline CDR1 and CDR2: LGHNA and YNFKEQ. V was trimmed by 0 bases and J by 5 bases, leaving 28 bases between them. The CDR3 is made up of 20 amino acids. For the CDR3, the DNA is TGTGCCAGCAGCCAAGATGCGGCGGAGATAACGTGGGGGGCGCGAACTGAAGCTTTCTTT. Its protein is CASSQDAAEITWGARTEAFF.

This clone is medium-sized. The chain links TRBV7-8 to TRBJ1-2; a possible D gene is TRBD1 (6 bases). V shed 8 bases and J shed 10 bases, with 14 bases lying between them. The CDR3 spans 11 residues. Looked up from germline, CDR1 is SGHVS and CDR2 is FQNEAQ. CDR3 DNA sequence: TGTGCCAGCCTAGGGGGATATTTCTACACCTTC. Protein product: CASLGGYFYTF.

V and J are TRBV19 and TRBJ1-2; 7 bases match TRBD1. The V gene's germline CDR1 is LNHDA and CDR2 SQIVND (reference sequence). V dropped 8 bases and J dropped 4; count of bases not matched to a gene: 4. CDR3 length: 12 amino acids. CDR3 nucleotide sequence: TGTGCCAGTCGACAGGGAGGCTATGGCTACACCTTC. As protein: CASRQGGYGYTF.

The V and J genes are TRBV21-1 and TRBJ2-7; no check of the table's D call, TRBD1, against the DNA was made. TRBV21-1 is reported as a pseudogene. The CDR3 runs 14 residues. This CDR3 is CASSKTDISYEQYF. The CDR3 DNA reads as TGTGCCAGCAGCAAGACGGACATCTCCTACGAGCAGTACTTC.